The clone carrying this T cell receptor beta chain appeared many times. Its antigen is as yet unknown. Trimming removed 6 bases from V and 8 bases from J, with 10 bases in between. The CDR3 consists of 10 residues. Germline lookup yields CDR1 DFQATT and CDR2 SNEGSKA (reference sequence). This record belongs to a study of T-cell reconstitution after alpha-beta-depleted transplantation in children. Notes on the study in general: After one year, T-cell counts and TCRbeta diversity mostly came from new T cells.

Unique molecular identifiers featured in how the TCRbeta library was prepared. TCRdb redid the calling of the PCR reads with MiXCR, one entry per CDR3 protein. The table has around 670,000 distinct CDR3 sequences, around 13% seen once. Sequencing was performed on PBMCs, taken before TCRalphabeta/CD19-depleted stem cell transplant. This TCR came from a girl aged 2-10 years with congenital amegakaryocytic thrombocytopenia, due to receive a stem cell transplant. The chain has TRBV20-1 and TRBJ1-1; TRBD1 might be the D (5 bases). DNA for the CDR3: TGCAGTGCCACGGCAGGGGAAGCTTTCTTT. It translates to CSATAGEAFF.